This T cell receptor (beta chain) was documented in a study of T cell repertoires in cytomegalovirus infection (dated by TCRdb to about 2019). Background on the whole study: The HLA type of each donor mattered for the analysis, because public TCR beta signatures pointed to carriage of CMV infection along with the matching HLA type.

General conclusions and limits of the study: In the ex vivo response, HLA-C-restricted CMV-specific TCR beta clonotypes were dominant, and in two of eight donors the single most frequent clonotype came from this HLA-C-restricted group. Carriers of CMV infection plus the relevant HLA type were discriminated by the cumulative frequency of public TCR beta family members in the study cohort and in an independent roughly 400-donor cohort.

As concerns this clonotype: What this receptor recognizes is not known. No much larger clonotype is one base removed from it; base qualities were not supplied.

Compared with germline, V lacks 10 bases and J lacks 11 bases; bases without a gene match: 7. Counted from cysteine to phenylalanine, this CDR3 has 13 amino acids. Here the CDR3 DNA is all that survives: 39 bases in frame from base 1. For CDR1 and CDR2, the germline V gene lists MNHEY and SVGEGT. The instrument given in TCRdb is Illumina HiSeq 1500. The raw public reads went through TCRdb reprocessing: fastp at Q25, MiXCR clone calling, in-frame beta chains kept. Entries that share a CDR3 protein sequence are merged under the most common genes and DNA. This sample gives 250,000 or so distinct CDR3 sequences in total; approximately 15% of them show up just once. Jointly, the top ten make up around half of the sample.

Specimen: CD8+ T cells from PBMCs. This receptor was obtained from a human donor in good health (CMV status not recorded). Some clones in this sample may be carry-over from other donors' samples. The receptor chain draws on TRBV6-2 or TRBV6-3 and TRBJ2-1, with TRBD2 identical over 14 junction bases. This receptor has the CDR3 CAIAGTSGGQQFF. The DNA sequence is as follows: TGTGCCATCGCCGGGACTAGCGGGGGTCAGCAGTTCTTC.